The source of this T cell receptor (beta chain) is a study of OX40 agonist ivuxolimab in advanced cancers. Study-wide background: Ivuxolimab was delivered to patients intravenously every 2 weeks at doses spanning 0.01 to 10 mg/kg. Dose-escalation patients suffered from hepatocellular carcinoma, melanoma, renal cell or head and neck cancer. Earlier anti-PD-1, anti-PD-L1 or anti-CTLA-4 therapy was permitted; less than 50% had received some.

Trimming took 3 bases from V and 8 from J, leaving 7 bases between them. Germline lookup yields CDR1 MDHEN and CDR2 SYDVKM. CDR3 length: 11 residues. Using immunoSEQ multiplex PCR, the repertoire was profiled, and TCRdb retains in-frame clones only, with some absent. The repertoire holds about 20,000 clones, roughly 72% seen once, with 20% to 25% in the top ten. This specimen was CD4+ or CD8+ T cells sorted from blood, taken in a trial of the OX40 agonist ivuxolimab. The J gene is TRBJ1-1, the V gene TRBV28; unclear D gene. The receptor was derived from an adult with an advanced solid tumor such as melanoma, head and neck, liver or kidney cancer. The CDR3 protein is CASSFAPEAFF. The CDR3 DNA sequence: TGTGCCAGCAGTTTTGCCCCGGAAGCTTTCTTT. Looking up the rest from reference TRBV28 and TRBJ1-1 gives the full variable domain: DVKVTQSSRYLVKRTGEKVFLECVQDMDHENMFWYRQDPGLGLRLIYFSYDVKMKEKGDIPEGYSVSREKKERFSLILESASTNQTSMYLCASSFAPEAFFGQGTRLTVV.